Described below is a single TCR beta chain sequence and its context. The target of this receptor is not known. Base qualities are not provided; no much larger clone lies one nucleotide away. Unmatched junction bases come to 6, with V trimmed by 11 bases and J by 4 bases. Reading the germline V gene (reference sequence) gives CDR1 LNHDA and CDR2 SQIVND. The CDR3 runs 14 amino acids, cysteine and phenylalanine included. This entry keeps only the CDR3 DNA: 42 bases, framed from base 1. Library preparation was by the immunoSEQ multiplex PCR assay. This is the immuneACCESS table as TCRdb keeps it, with only in-frame sequences that have V and J called. A part of the clones is gone; compared with another copy, unresolved V genes explain less than half, and the rest is unexplained. In all, the sample holds approximately 100,000 clones, and 75% to 95% of those were seen once. The ten largest account for 3% to 3.5% of the sample.

This record comes from a study of T cell changes during pregnancy in multiple sclerosis (dated by TCRdb to between 2018 and 2021). About the investigation overall: Changes in the T cell repertoire over the course of pregnancy were examined in this study in women with multiple sclerosis.

The V gene is TRBV19 and the J gene is TRBJ2-7; TRBD2 agrees with 15 junctional bases. This sequence originates from a female donor with multiple sclerosis, enrolled in a pregnancy study. Specimen: peripheral blood, collected in the second trimester of pregnancy. In nucleotide form, the sequence is TGTGCCTCCGGGACTAGCGGGAGGACGTACGAGCAGTACTTC. This is translated as CASGTSGRTYEQYF.